This section outlines one TCR beta chain sequence together with its context. Deletions cut 7 bases from V and 4 bases from J, with 10 bases between. The CDR3 is 12 residues long. CDR1 is SNHLY, CDR2 FYNNEI, per germline. The sample belongs to a study of lymphopenia after photon versus proton radiotherapy. Clones were read by immunoSEQ multiplex PCR, and TCRdb kept only the in-frame ones, dropping some. In the table there are roughly 30,000 clones, 94% of which are singletons. The chain couples TRBV2 to TRBJ1-2; maybe TRBD1 (5 bases). This receptor was taken from a woman aged 50 to 65 with cholangiocarcinoma. The sample was peripheral blood, taken from a patient treated with photon-based radiotherapy. The DNA of the CDR3 is TGTGCCAGCAAGGACATTGGCTATGGCTACACCTTC. Translation: CASKDIGYGYTF.